The rows below give T cell receptor beta chains drawn from one sample of a study of cytomegalovirus exposure and HLA in healthy donors. Repertoires were generated with immunoSEQ multiplex PCR, while TCRdb's copy carries only in-frame clones and drops some. Of 120,000 to 150,000 clones in the sample, approximately 80% are singletons; the top ten hold 2% to 3%. The specimen sequenced was PBMCs. The receptors shown here come from a boy younger than 10 in good health and CMV-seronegative. Each CDR3 is given with its conserved first and last residue. The D gene is left open where the match is weak. The size field is filled for only some rows; it gives once, few, many or a size class.

>-|TRBJ1-2|TRBV19|-
TGTGCCAGTAGTATAGATCTGGGGAGGGATCTAATCGGATTTAACTATGGCTACACCTTC
CASSIDLGRDLIGFNYGYTF
>-|TRBJ1-5|TRBV30|-
TGTGCCTGGAGTCAGGCGGGGGATCAGCCCCAGCATTTT
CAWSQAGDQPQHF
>TRBD1|TRBJ1-1|TRBV7-2|-
TGTGCCAGCAGCCACGGGGACAGGCACTACACTGAAGCTTTCTTT
CASSHGDRHYTEAFF
>-|TRBJ2-3|TRBV19|-
TGTGCCAGTAGTGTGACCCGGGTAGCCAGCACAGATACGCAGTATTTT
CASSVTRVASTDTQYF
>TRBD2|TRBJ2-1|TRBV13|-
TGTGCCAGCAGCTTCACCCCTAGCGGGAGTTACTACAATGAGCAGTTCTTC
CASSFTPSGSYYNEQFF
>TRBD1|TRBJ2-7|TRBV5-5|-
TGTGCCAGCAGCGCGGGGACAGGGTCCTACGAGCAGTACTTC
CASSAGTGSYEQYF
>-|TRBJ1-5|TRBV7-9|-
TGTGCCAGCAGCTCAGAGGGGGAACGTCAGCCCCAGCATTTT
CASSSEGERQPQHF
>-|TRBJ2-2|TRBV28|-
TGTGCCAGCAGTTTCCCGGGGAGAGACACGAACACCGGGGAGCTGTTTTTT
CASSFPGRDTNTGELFF
>TRBD2|TRBJ2-7|TRBV5-1|-
TGCGCCAGCAGCGCAGGGACTAGCGGATCCTACGAGCAGTACTTC
CASSAGTSGSYEQYF
>-|TRBJ2-2|TRBV9|-
TGTGCCAGCAGCCCCCGCCCACGGGCCGGGGAGCTGTTTTTT
CASSPRPRAGELFF
>-|TRBJ2-7|TRBV7-9|-
TGTGCCAGCGCGGGGTCCTATAATTACGAGCAGTACTTC
CASAGSYNYEQYF
>-|TRBJ2-1|TRBV7-9|many
TGTGCCAGCCTTACCTCAGGTTACTCCTACAATGAGCAGTTCTTC
CASLTSGYSYNEQFF
>TRBD1|TRBJ1-2|TRBV7-3|-
TGTGCCAGCAACGACAGGGGAGGCTATGGCTACACCTTC
CASNDRGGYGYTF
>TRBD2|TRBJ2-3|TRBV7-3|-
TGTGCCAGCAGCCCCCTCATGAGGCGGGGGGGCATTTCCACAGATACGCAGTATTTT
CASSPLMRRGGISTDTQYF
>-|TRBJ2-3|TRBV11-1|-
TGTGCCAGCAGCCCTGGCCCTTCCACAGATACGCAGTATTTT
CASSPGPSTDTQYF
>-|TRBJ2-7|TRBV19|-
TGTGCCAGTAGTATACGGGACTCAACCTACGAGCAGTACTTC
CASSIRDSTYEQYF
>-|TRBJ2-7|TRBV5-1|-
TGCGCCAGCAGCTACGAACTAGCCCACGAGCAGTACTTC
CASSYELAHEQYF
>TRBD2|TRBJ2-3|TRBV6-5|-
TGTGCCAGCAGTTACTCGGGAGTCGGGGGGGGTACGCAGTATTTT
CASSYSGVGGGTQYF
>-|TRBJ2-2|TRBV7-9|-
TGTTCCAGCAGACTTCAGTTGGGACCAGGGAGGTTGAACACCGGGGAGCTGTTTTTT
CSSRLQLGPGRLNTGELFF
>-|TRBJ2-3|TRBV19|-
TGTGCCAGTAGTACCCAAGATACGCAGTATTTT
CASSTQDTQYF
>TRBD2|TRBJ2-5|TRBV6-4|few
TGTGCCAGCAGTGACACTAGCGGGGGGGCAGAGACCCAGTACTTC
CASSDTSGGAETQYF
>TRBD1|TRBJ1-5|TRBV7-9|-
TGTGCCAGCAGCTTAGCTGGGACAGGCAATCAGCCCCAGCATTTT
CASSLAGTGNQPQHF
>-|TRBJ1-1|TRBV6-5|-
TGTGCCAGCAGTAGGGGCAGGGGCAACACTGAAGCTTTCTTT
CASSRGRGNTEAFF
>-|TRBJ2-5|TRBV5-6|-
TGTGCCAGCAGCTTGGACAGGTTATGGACCCAGTACTTC
CASSLDRLWTQYF
>-|TRBJ1-2|TRBV7-9|-
TGTGCCAGCAATCCCCGGGGGAAATCGACGACCTATGGCTACACCTTC
CASNPRGKSTTYGYTF
>-|TRBJ1-6|TRBV4-1|-
TGCGCCAGCAGCCAAGATTTCGGGCTTTGGGGCTCACCCCTCCACTTT
CASSQDFGLWGSPLHF
>TRBD2|TRBJ2-1|TRBV7-3|-
TGTGCCAGCAGCTTAAGGGGACTAGCGGGAGGGCAGTTCTTC
CASSLRGLAGGQFF
>-|TRBJ1-2|TRBV6-5|few
TGTGCCAGCAGTCCGACAGGAGTCGATGGCTACACCTTC
CASSPTGVDGYTF
>-|TRBJ2-3|TRBV6-6|once
TGTGCCAGCAGCCAAACAGGGAGAACAGATACGCAGTATTTT
CASSQTGRTDTQYF
>-|TRBJ1-6|TRBV28|few
TGTGCCAGCAGTTTAGTCAGGGCTTCCTATACACCCCTCCACTTT
CASSLVRASYTPLHF
>-|TRBJ2-1|TRBV5-1|-
TGCGCCAGCAGCTCGGCCATTAGGGGGGGCGCCTGGGGAACCGACAATGAGCAGTTCTTC
CASSSAIRGGAWGTDNEQFF
>-|TRBJ1-2|TRBV2|-
TGTGCCAGCAGCATATTTCCGGGGAGTGGGCACTATGGCTACACCTTC
CASSIFPGSGHYGYTF
>TRBD1|TRBJ1-5|TRBV9|-
TGTGCCAGCAGCAACGACAGGGGGAATCAGCCCCAGCATTTT
CASSNDRGNQPQHF
>-|TRBJ2-1|TRBV20-1|-
TGCAGTGCGAGCAATGAGCAGTTCTTC
CSASNEQFF
>TRBD1|TRBJ1-4|TRBV28|-
TGTGCCAGCAGTCCGACAGGGGAGAGTGAAAAACTGTTTTTT
CASSPTGESEKLFF
>TRBD1|TRBJ1-1|TRBV30|-
TGTGCCTGGAATAGACAGGGGGGAACTGAAGCTTTCTTT
CAWNRQGGTEAFF
>TRBD2|TRBJ2-1|TRBV5-4|-
TGTGCCAGCAGCTATACTAGCGGGAGTACAGATGAGCAGTTCTTC
CASSYTSGSTDEQFF
>-|TRBJ1-2|TRBV19|-
TGTGCCAGTAGTGTCCACCGAGGAGGGGATAATGGCTACACCTTC
CASSVHRGGDNGYTF
>TRBD1|TRBJ2-5|TRBV27|once
TGTGCCAGCAGTCATGGACAGGGGGCGAGATACCAAGAGACCCAGTACTTC
CASSHGQGARYQETQYF
>TRBD2|TRBJ2-2|TRBV5-6|-
TGTGCCAGCAGCTTCTCCGGGACTAGTAAAACCGGGGAGCTGTTTTTT
CASSFSGTSKTGELFF
>-|TRBJ1-6|TRBV5-1|-
TGCGCCAGCAGCTTGGCGCGGCTTTCACCCCTCCACTTT
CASSLARLSPLHF
>-|TRBJ2-7|TRBV18|once
TGTGCCAGCTCACCACAGTTAGAGATTGTTAGAGACGAGCAGTACTTC
CASSPQLEIVRDEQYF
>TRBD2|TRBJ2-1|TRBV6-5|-
TGTGCCAGCAGTCGGTCCGGGACTAGCTACAATGAGCAGTTCTTC
CASSRSGTSYNEQFF
>TRBD1|TRBJ1-6|TRBV29-1|once
TGCAGCGCAACGACAGGGTACAATTCACCCCTCCACTTT
CSATTGYNSPLHF
>-|TRBJ2-7|TRBV11-2|-
TGTGCCAGCAGCTCCGCCCCGGGATTGAACTACGAGCAGTACTTC
CASSSAPGLNYEQYF
>TRBD2|TRBJ2-3|TRBV7-3|-
TGTGCCAGCAGCTTAGCGGGGGTCGCAGATACGCAGTATTTT
CASSLAGVADTQYF
>-|TRBJ2-3|TRBV27|-
TGTGCCAGCAGTCCCTCCGGGACAGATACGCAGTATTTT
CASSPSGTDTQYF
>-|TRBJ2-1|TRBV7-9|-
TGTGCCAGCAGCTACACCAACAGCTACGGAGGGAGCAATGAGCAGTTCTTC
CASSYTNSYGGSNEQFF
>-|TRBJ2-7|TRBV11-2|-
TGTGCCAGCAGCCGTCGCGGCGCTATAGAATTTACCTACGAGCAGTACTTC
CASSRRGAIEFTYEQYF
>TRBD1|TRBJ1-5|TRBV19|-
TGTGCCAGTAGCCTTACAGGGGGCTATCAGCCCCAGCATTTT
CASSLTGGYQPQHF
>TRBD2|TRBJ2-1|TRBV7-2|-
TGTGCCAGCAGAGCGGGGATGAGGGCAATTGATGAGCAGTTCTTC
CASRAGMRAIDEQFF
>-|TRBJ2-7|TRBV4-1|-
TGCGCCAGCAGCCGAATCCAGGGCCCGGAGCAGTACTTC
CASSRIQGPEQYF
>TRBD1|TRBJ1-2|TRBV5-4|-
TGTGCCAGCAGTCCGGGACAGGGTGAAAACTATGGCTACACCTTC
CASSPGQGENYGYTF
>-|TRBJ1-5|TRBV11-2|-
TGTGCCAGCAGCCCTTGGGTGGGGGGAGGTCAGCCCCAGCATTTT
CASSPWVGGGQPQHF
>-|TRBJ1-6|TRBV19|-
TGTGCCAGTAGTATAGAGGGGCGGGGATTGGATTCACCCCTCCACTTT
CASSIEGRGLDSPLHF